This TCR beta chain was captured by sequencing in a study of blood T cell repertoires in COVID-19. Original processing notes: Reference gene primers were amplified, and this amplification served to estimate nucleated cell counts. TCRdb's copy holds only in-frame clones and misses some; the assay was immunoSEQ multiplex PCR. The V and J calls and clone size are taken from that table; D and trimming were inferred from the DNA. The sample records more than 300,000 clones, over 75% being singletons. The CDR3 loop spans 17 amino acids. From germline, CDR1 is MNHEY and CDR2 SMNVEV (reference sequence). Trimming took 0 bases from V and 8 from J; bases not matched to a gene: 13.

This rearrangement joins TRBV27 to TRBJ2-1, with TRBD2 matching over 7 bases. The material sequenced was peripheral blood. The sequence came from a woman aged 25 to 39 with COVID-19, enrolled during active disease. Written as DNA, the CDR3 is TGTGCCAGCAGTTTATCGGGGCGGCGGGAGTTTAGCCATGAGCAGTTCTTC. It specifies CASSLSGRREFSHEQFF.